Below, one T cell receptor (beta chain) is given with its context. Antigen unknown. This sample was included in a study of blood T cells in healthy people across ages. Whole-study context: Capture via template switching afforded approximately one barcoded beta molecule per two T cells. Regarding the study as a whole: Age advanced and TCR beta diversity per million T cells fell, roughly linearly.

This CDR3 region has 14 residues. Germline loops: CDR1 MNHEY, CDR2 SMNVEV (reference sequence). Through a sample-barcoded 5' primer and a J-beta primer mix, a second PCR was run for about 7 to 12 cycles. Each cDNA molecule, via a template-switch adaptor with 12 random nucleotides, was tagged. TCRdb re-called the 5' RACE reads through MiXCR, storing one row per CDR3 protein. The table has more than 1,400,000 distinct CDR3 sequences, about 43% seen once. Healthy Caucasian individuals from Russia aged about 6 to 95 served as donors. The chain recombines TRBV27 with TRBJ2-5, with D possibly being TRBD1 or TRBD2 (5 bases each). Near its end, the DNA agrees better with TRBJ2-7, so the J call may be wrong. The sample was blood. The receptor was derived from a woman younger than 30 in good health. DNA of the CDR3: TGTGCCAGCCGATCAAGCCCAGGGAGATACGAGCAGTACTTC. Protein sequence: CASRSSPGRYEQYF.